This TCR beta chain was found in a study of blood T cell repertoires in COVID-19. Study information: COVID-19 samples, acute and convalescent, were from the United States, Italy and Spain.

This CDR3 region has 17 residues. J lost 5 bases, V lost 4 bases, and 14 bases had no gene match. Germline-derived CDR1 and CDR2 are KGHDR and SFDVKD. Original data processing: Quantification of nucleated cells was approximated via reference gene primer amplification. Produced via immunoSEQ multiplex PCR; TCRdb's table is partial and in-frame only. The V and J calls and clone size were taken over from that table, and D and trimming were inferred from the DNA. This table has about 87,000 clones, roughly 84% appearing once. The chain combines TRBV24-1 with TRBJ2-3; TRBD1 matches at 7 bases. Sequencing was performed on peripheral blood. This clonotype was sampled from a woman of 80 years or more with COVID-19, enrolled during active disease. For the CDR3, the DNA is TGTGCCACCAGTGAAGGGGGCAGGGGGTTATCGGGAGATACGCAGTATTTT. The encoded protein is CATSEGGRGLSGDTQYF.